A single sample is the source of the 5 T cell receptor beta chains below, sequenced in a study of shared clonotypes between healthy human individuals. Repertoires were generated with immunoSEQ multiplex PCR, while TCRdb's copy carries only in-frame clones and drops some. Here the sample spans about 110,000 clones, around 68% being singletons. Input material: memory CD8+ T cells sorted from blood. This sample's subset: CD45RO+ cells pooled with CCR7-negative TemRA cells. These receptors were taken from a woman aged 25 to 39 in good health.

Many counts were recorded for this clone. Within the sample, other DNA sequences also encode this same CDR3. The chain combines TRBV5-5 with TRBJ1-5, with D hard to call. Germline V gives CDR1 SGHKS, CDR2 YYEKEE (reference sequence). With 0 bases removed from V and 6 bases from J, the gap between germline ends came to 7 bases. The CDR3 covers 13 residues. CDR3 protein: CASSLDWGQPQHF. The DNA for the CDR3 is TGTGCCAGCAGCTTGGATTGGGGTCAGCCCCAGCATTTT.

The gene calls are TRBV10-1 and TRBJ1-5; D not resolved. Trimming removed 2 bases from V and 3 bases from J, with 8 bases in between. The CDR3 loop spans 14 amino acids. Germline CDR1 reads WNHNN; CDR2 reads SYGVQD (reference sequence). CDR3 DNA: TGCGCCAGCAGTGAGACTGGGTCCAATCAGCCCCAGCATTTT. Residues: CASSETGSNQPQHF.

The chain is built from TRBV2 and TRBJ2-7, with 8 bases lining up with TRBD2. The CDR3 runs 15 residues. Losses at the gene ends were 2 bases for V and 6 bases for J; bases not matched to a gene: 9. Germline V gene data show CDR1 as SNHLY and CDR2 as FYNNEI. In nucleotides, the CDR3 is TGTGCCAGCAGTGAAAGGGTGGGGGGACTAGTCGAGCAGTACTTC. Its translation: CASSERVGGLVEQYF.

This chain uses TRBV28 with TRBJ2-1; D unclear. The CDR3 runs to 14 residues. Germline-derived CDR1 and CDR2 are MDHEN and SYDVKM. With 5 bases removed from V and 0 bases from J, the gap between germline ends came to 8 bases. The DNA of the CDR3 is TGTGCCAGCAGTCTGTGGAGCTCCTACAATGAGCAGTTCTTC. Translating gives CASSLWSSYNEQFF.

V gene TRBV29-1 combines with J gene TRBJ2-5; 13 bases fit TRBD2. CDR1 and CDR2 from the germline V gene are SQVTM and ANQGSEA. V gave up 0 bases and J gave up 3 bases; unmatched junction bases: 4. The CDR3 contains 16 residues. CDR3: CSVEDSGLAGEETQYF. The CDR3 bases are TGCAGCGTTGAAGATTCAGGACTAGCGGGAGAAGAGACCCAGTACTTC.